One and the same sample provided the 23 T cell receptor beta chains below, sequenced in a study of T cell changes during pregnancy in multiple sclerosis. Sequenced by immunoSEQ multiplex PCR; TCRdb stores in-frame clones only, minus some. The table lists around 43,000 clones, approximately 89% of them singletons, with 1% to 1.5% in the top ten. The source material was CD4+ T cells from peripheral blood mononuclear cells, sampled in the first trimester of pregnancy. These TCRs come from a female donor with multiple sclerosis, enrolled in a pregnancy study.

This clone was counted a single time. The V gene is TRBV19, the J gene TRBJ1-1; tentatively, D is TRBD1 (5 bases). Germline V gives CDR1 LNHDA, CDR2 SQIVND (reference sequence). This CDR3 spans 15 amino acids. V shed 1 base and J shed 6 bases, with 15 bases lying between them. CDR3 in DNA: TGTGCCAGTAGTATAGGCAGGGCCCTCTCCTCTGAAGCTTTCTTT. Residues: CASSIGRALSSEAFF.

V is TRBV11-2 and J is TRBJ2-5; D unclear. CDR1 is SGHAT, CDR2 FQNNGV, per germline. The germline V and J ends were trimmed by 0 bases and 5 bases, with 10 bases remaining between them. The CDR3 extends over 14 amino acids. This CDR3 is CASSLDMVEETQYF. In DNA, the CDR3 is TGTGCCAGCAGCTTAGATATGGTTGAGGAGACCCAGTACTTC.

The CDR3 region has the DNA TGTGCCAGCAGTTTGCAGGGGACAACTAACTATGGCTACACCTTC. Translated, it gives CASSLQGTTNYGYTF. This chain connects TRBV27 to TRBJ1-2; D possibly corresponds to TRBD1 (6 bases). The CDR3 sequence is 15 residues long. Trimming cost V 3 bases and J 0 bases, with 11 bases left between them. In germline, CDR1 is MNHEY, CDR2 SMNVEV (reference sequence).

This chain links TRBV10-3 with TRBJ1-2; perhaps TRBD1 as D (6 bases). V was trimmed by 0 bases and J by 3 bases, leaving 14 bases between them. Per the germline V gene, CDR1 is ENHRY and CDR2 is SYGVKD. This CDR3 is built from 16 residues. The CDR3 loop is CAISESGSGADYGYTF. Written as DNA, the CDR3 is TGTGCCATCAGTGAGTCAGGGTCAGGGGCTGACTATGGCTACACCTTC.

The chain recombines TRBV2 with TRBJ2-3; possible D gene TRBD2, 6 bases. Germline V CDR1 and CDR2: SNHLY, FYNNEI. V shed 6 bases and J shed 2 bases, with 12 bases lying between them. This CDR3 has 14 residues. The CDR3 sequence: CASSEGLSTDTQYF. CDR3 in DNA: TGTGCCAGCAGCGAGGGACTCTCCACAGATACGCAGTATTTT.

This sequence joins TRBV29-1 and TRBJ1-5; tentative D call: TRBD1 (5 bases). This CDR3 has 11 amino acids. Trimming pared 5 bases from V and 11 bases from J, leaving 13 bases between. Per germline, CDR1 SQVTM and CDR2 ANQGSEA. The CDR3 sequence is CSVTGAGAQHF. CDR3 nucleotides: TGCAGCGTTACAGGAGCGGGGGCCCAGCATTTT. The full variable domain, with the rest looked up from reference TRBV29-1 and TRBJ1-5, is SAVISQKPSRDICQRGTSLTIQCQVDSQVTMMFWYRQQPGQSLTLIATANQGSEATYESGFVIDKFPISRPNLTFSTLTVSNMSPEDSSIYLCSVTGAGAQHFGDGTRLSIL.

This clone was recorded once. The rearrangement uses TRBV7-2 and TRBJ1-2, with TRBD1 identical over 7 bases. The CDR3 has 11 residues. Trimming at V came to 4 bases and at J to 7 bases, leaving 0 bases not matched to a gene. Per the germline V gene, CDR1 is SGHTA and CDR2 is FQGNSA. The CDR3 loop reads CASSSGGGYTF. In DNA, the CDR3 is TGTGCCAGCAGCTCAGGGGGTGGCTACACCTTC.

The chain employs TRBV28 and TRBJ1-6; D might be TRBD1 (6 bases). V dropped 5 bases and J dropped 0 bases, with 14 bases sitting between them. Germline CDR1 and CDR2: MDHEN and SYDVKM. This CDR3 is 17 amino acids long. CDR3 DNA: TGTGCCAGCAGTCTCCAAGGACAGAGCTCCTATAATTCACCCCTCCACTTT. Protein product: CASSLQGQSSYNSPLHF.

The chain uses TRBV7-9 and TRBJ1-1; D not resolved. CDR1 and CDR2 (germline): SEHNR, FQNEAQ (reference sequence). Trimming stripped 9 bases from V and 6 bases from J, with 8 bases between. CDR3 length: 10 residues. CDR3 DNA: TGTGCCAGTAGCCGGTCTGAAGCTTTCTTT. Residues: CASSRSEAFF.

This sequence joins TRBV18 and TRBJ2-1; D unclear. The CDR3 has 15 residues. The V gene's germline CDR1 is KGHSH and CDR2 LQKENI. V was clipped by 1 base and J by 6 bases, with 13 bases between them. The CDR3 loop is CASSPLGTSGNEQFF. The DNA of the CDR3 is TGTGCCAGCTCACCACTCGGAACCTCAGGCAATGAGCAGTTCTTC.

This CDR3 reads CASSDQTSGDTQYF. CDR3 DNA: TGCGCCAGCAGTGACCAGACTAGCGGGGATACGCAGTATTTT. The J gene is TRBJ2-3, the V gene TRBV4-1; 10 nucleotides agree with TRBD2. Losses at the gene ends were 6 bases for V and 6 bases for J; bases not matched to a gene: 6. The CDR3 covers 14 residues. CDR1 is MGHRA, CDR2 YSYEKL, per germline.

V gene TRBV4-2 combines with J gene TRBJ1-1; D gene uncertain. V shed 3 bases and J shed 2 bases, with 13 bases lying between them. Germline CDR1 is LGHNA and CDR2 is YNFKEQ. This CDR3 contains 15 residues. CDR3 sequence reads: CASSQTSGSNTEAFF. CDR3 nucleotide sequence: TGTGCCAGCAGCCAGACGTCCGGGAGTAACACTGAAGCTTTCTTT.

J is TRBJ2-3 and V is TRBV28, with TRBD1 matching 9 bases. V shed 2 bases, J shed 2 bases, and the junction held 2 bases outside the gene matches. The CDR3 contains 15 residues. Germline CDR1 MDHEN, CDR2 SYDVKM. CDR3 loop: CASSLQQGATDTQYF. CDR3 nucleotide sequence: TGTGCCAGCAGTTTACAACAGGGGGCCACAGATACGCAGTATTTT. Combining the CDR3 with reference TRBV28 and TRBJ2-3 gives the whole variable domain DVKVTQSSRYLVKRTGEKVFLECVQDMDHENMFWYRQDPGLGLRLIYFSYDVKMKEKGDIPEGYSVSREKKERFSLILESASTNQTSMYLCASSLQQGATDTQYFGPGTRLTVL.

V gene TRBV18 combines with J gene TRBJ1-4, with 8 bases that match TRBD1. The CDR3 is 15 amino acids. Germline V gives CDR1 KGHSH, CDR2 LQKENI. J lost 7 bases, V lost 3 bases, and 7 bases had no gene match. The CDR3 region is CASSPRGQGGEKLFF. The DNA for the CDR3 is TGTGCCAGCTCACCTAGAGGACAGGGTGGTGAAAAACTGTTTTTT.

The chain employs TRBV19 and TRBJ2-7, with D unclear. Germline CDR1 and CDR2: LNHDA and SQIVND (reference sequence). V lost 5 bases and J lost 2, with 13 bases in between. This CDR3 comprises 14 residues. Written as DNA, the CDR3 is TGTGCCAGTAGTCGCCACACTACGACCTACGAGCAGTACTTC. Translated: CASSRHTTTYEQYF.

This chain links TRBV6-6 with TRBJ2-7; 8 bases align to TRBD1. Germline V gene sequence: CDR1 MNHNY, CDR2 SVGAGI (reference sequence). After removal of 2 bases from V and 4 bases from J, the junction contained 7 bases not matched to a gene. The CDR3 has 15 amino acids. The CDR3 nucleotides are TGTGCCAGCAGTTACCTAACAGGGGGTTCGTACGAGCAGTACTTC. The encoded protein is CASSYLTGGSYEQYF.

The V gene is TRBV7-2, the J gene TRBJ1-1; D uncertain. Germline V lookup: CDR1 SGHTA, CDR2 FQGNSA. The CDR3 spans 15 residues. The ends were cut back, 5 bases at V and 1 base at J, with 14 bases in the middle. CDR3 amino acids: CASSLLPRGNTEAFF. DNA for the CDR3: TGTGCCAGCAGCCTACTCCCCCGAGGGAACACTGAAGCTTTCTTT.

This chain uses TRBV7-9 with TRBJ2-1; D uncertain. The CDR3 has 16 amino acids. V lost 0 bases and J 3 bases, leaving 12 bases between the germline ends. Germline V lookup: CDR1 SEHNR, CDR2 FQNEAQ (reference sequence). As DNA, the CDR3 is TGTGCCAGCAGCTTAGCGCTAGGCCCACGCTACAATGAGCAGTTCTTC. It yields the protein CASSLALGPRYNEQFF.

The chain combines TRBV5-1 with TRBJ2-2; D gene unclear. V was shortened by 4 bases and J by 4 bases, with 8 bases between the two germline ends. The germline gives CDR1 SGHRS, CDR2 YFSETQ. This CDR3 spans 13 amino acids. The CDR3 DNA reads as TGCGCCAGCAGCGGGCAGCTCACCGGGGAGCTGTTTTTT. It encodes CASSGQLTGELFF.

The chain carries TRBV6-5 and TRBJ2-5; 9 nucleotides agree with TRBD1. The J call may be in error: the DNA end matches TRBJ2-7 better. Germline V gene data show CDR1 as MNHEY and CDR2 as SVGAGI. The CDR3 is 15 residues long. In nucleotides, the CDR3 is TGTGCCAGCAGTTACCCGGGACAGGGCGTGTACGAGCAGTACTTC. Encoded protein: CASSYPGQGVYEQYF.

V gene TRBV9 combines with J gene TRBJ1-2; possibly TRBD1 for D (5 bases). The V and J ends lost 4 bases and 7 bases respectively, with 11 bases between them. The CDR3 has 12 residues. Germline V lookup: CDR1 SGDLS, CDR2 YYNGEE. The CDR3 nucleotides are TGTGCCAGCAGCTCGCAGGGATTTGGCTACACCTTC. This gives the protein CASSSQGFGYTF.

This clone was observed once. This chain connects TRBV6-1 to TRBJ1-1, with TRBD1 matching 8 bases. V was pared by 1 base and J by 6 bases, with 4 bases of the junction left unmatched. The CDR3 is made up of 14 amino acids. The V gene's germline CDR1 is MNHNS and CDR2 SASEGT. CDR3 residues: CASSEGTGKAEAFF. In DNA, the CDR3 is TGTGCCAGCAGTGAAGGGACAGGGAAGGCTGAAGCTTTCTTT.

This chain joins TRBV30 and TRBJ1-5, with unresolved D. The ends were cut back, 0 bases at V and 5 bases at J, with 5 bases in the middle. The CDR3 has 12 amino acids. Germline CDR1 and CDR2: GTSNPN and SVGIG (reference sequence). CDR3 region: CAWSVQYQPQHF. Written as DNA, the CDR3 is TGTGCCTGGAGTGTACAGTATCAGCCCCAGCATTTT.